Reported below is one TCR beta chain. Its antigen is still unknown. The record originates from a study of monozygotic twins with inflammatory bowel disease. Study findings and constraints: Patients with IBD had less TCRbeta diversity (inverse Simpson) than their healthy co-twins.

The germline gives CDR1 SGHTA, CDR2 FQGTGA. The CDR3 runs 13 residues. TCRdb re-called the 5' RACE reads and catalogs CDR3 proteins one per entry, DNA excluded. This repertoire includes about 130,000 distinct CDR3 sequences. Sequencing was carried out using blood. The clonotype originates from a human donor with ulcerative colitis or Crohn's disease, or a healthy co-twin of an affected twin (not recorded which). V gene TRBV7-3 combines with J gene TRBJ2-2; TCRdb's D call of TRBD2 is untestable without DNA. The CDR3: CASSPRRTGELFF. Full variable domain (outside the CDR3, taken from reference TRBV7-3 and TRBJ2-2): GAGVSQTPSNKVTEKGKYVELRCDPISGHTALYWYRQSLGQGPEFLIYFQGTGAADDSGLPNDRFFAVRPEGSVSTLKIQRTERGDSAVYLCASSPRRTGELFFGEGSRLTVL.